The 28 T cell receptor beta chains below were found in one sample sequenced in a study of OX40 agonist ivuxolimab in advanced cancers. Sequenced by immunoSEQ multiplex PCR; TCRdb stores in-frame clones only, minus some. The sample has tens of thousands of clones, almost 95% seen once. This sample comprised CD4+ or CD8+ T cells sorted from blood, obtained in a trial of the OX40 agonist ivuxolimab. Receptors originate from an adult with an advanced solid tumor such as melanoma, head and neck, liver or kidney cancer.

This chain uses TRBV28 with TRBJ2-3; D possibly corresponds to TRBD2 (5 bases). Trimming stripped 7 bases from V and 1 base from J, with 15 bases between. Germline CDR1 and CDR2: MDHEN and SYDVKM. The CDR3 totals 15 residues. The chain's CDR3 is CASNLLSARTDTQYF. CDR3 DNA: TGTGCCAGCAACCTCCTTAGCGCACGCACAGATACGCAGTATTTT.

This clone was seen once. The chain uses TRBV25-1 and TRBJ1-4, with D possibly TRBD1 on 5 matching bases. Germline V lookup: CDR1 MGHDK, CDR2 SYGVNS. With 10 bases removed from V and 8 bases from J, the gap between germline ends came to 14 bases. There are 12 residues in the CDR3. Here the CDR3 reads CATGGFVEKLFF. The DNA for the CDR3 is TGTGCCACCGGGGGATTCGTAGAAAAACTGTTTTTT.

This rearrangement joins TRBV6-5 to TRBJ1-5; D gene uncertain. The germline gives CDR1 MNHEY, CDR2 SVGAGI. CDR3 length: 16 residues. With 2 bases removed from V and 3 bases from J, the gap between germline ends came to 14 bases. As DNA, the CDR3 is TGTGCCAGCAGTTACCGGCCATTTGGGAACAATCAGCCCCAGCATTTT. It codes for CASSYRPFGNNQPQHF.

The chain employs TRBV2 and TRBJ2-7; D gene ambiguous. The CDR3 sequence is 13 residues long. Germline V lookup: CDR1 SNHLY, CDR2 FYNNEI. The V gene lost 6 bases and the J gene lost 2 bases, with 11 bases spanning the gap. Here the CDR3 DNA reads TGTGCCAGCAGCAGGACGGACCCCTACGAGCAGTACTTC. This codes for CASSRTDPYEQYF. The full variable domain, with the rest looked up from reference TRBV2 and TRBJ2-7, is EPEVTQTPSHQVTQMGQEVILRCVPISNHLYFYWYRQILGQKVEFLVSFYNNEISEKSEIFDDQFSVERPDGSNFTLKIRSTKLEDSAMYFCASSRTDPYEQYFGPGTRLTVT.

This CDR3 is CAVGATYNEQFF. CDR3 nucleotide sequence: TGTGCCGTGGGGGCTACCTACAATGAGCAGTTCTTC. This chain joins TRBV2 and TRBJ2-1, with D possibly matching TRBD1 (6 bases). The CDR3 extends over 12 amino acids. The V end was cut by 11 bases, the J end by 2 bases, with 10 bases between. Germline V gives CDR1 SNHLY, CDR2 FYNNEI.

The sample holds a few counts of this clone. J is TRBJ1-1 and V is TRBV4-2; D is unclear. The CDR3 is made up of 13 amino acids. Germline values: CDR1 LGHNA, CDR2 YNFKEQ. Trimming took off 4 bases at V and 3 bases at J, with 9 bases between the two ends. The DNA for the CDR3 is TGTGCCAGCAGCCTGGGCCGTTACACTGAAGCTTTCTTT. Translating it yields CASSLGRYTEAFF.

V gene TRBV6-5 combines with J gene TRBJ1-2, with unresolved D. The CDR3 spans 13 residues. The germline V and J ends were trimmed by 2 bases and 3 bases, with 7 bases remaining between them. CDR1 MNHEY and CDR2 SVGAGI come from the germline V gene. DNA for the CDR3: TGTGCCAGCAGTTACCCGGGGTACTATGGCTACACCTTC. Encoded protein: CASSYPGYYGYTF.

The J gene is TRBJ1-2, the V gene TRBV7-9; possibly TRBD1 for D (5 bases). The CDR3 totals 13 residues. The V end lost 5 bases, the J end lost 6 bases, and 13 bases lay between the germline ends. In germline, CDR1 is SEHNR, CDR2 FQNEAQ (reference sequence). The CDR3 loop reads CASSRGILNGYTF. As DNA, the CDR3 is TGTGCCAGCAGCAGGGGAATTCTGAATGGCTACACCTTC.

Here the CDR3 reads CASSATSGASSYNEQFF. The CDR3 nucleotides read TGTGCCAGCAGCGCGACTAGCGGGGCCTCCTCCTACAATGAGCAGTTCTTC. The V call is TRBV7-9, the J call TRBJ2-1, with 11 bases identical to TRBD2. The CDR3 sequence is 17 residues long. Germline lookup yields CDR1 SEHNR and CDR2 FQNEAQ (reference sequence). With V trimmed by 5 bases and J by 0 bases, 6 bases remained unmatched.

The V call is TRBV6-6, the J call TRBJ2-2; 7 positions agree with TRBD2. Germline CDR1 MNHNY, CDR2 SVGAGI (reference sequence). V shed 4 bases and J 6 bases; nucleotides not matched to a gene: 8. CDR3 length: 15 residues. This chain's CDR3 is CASSSGLPFAGELFF. The CDR3 region has the DNA TGTGCCAGCAGTTCGGGACTACCATTCGCCGGGGAGCTGTTTTTT.

This chain links TRBV2 with TRBJ2-7; D is uncertain. V lost 6 bases, J lost 3 bases, and 6 bases lay in between. Germline V gene sequence: CDR1 SNHLY, CDR2 FYNNEI. This CDR3 has 11 residues. The CDR3 nucleotides are TGTGCCAGCAGCCCCCTCTACGAGCAGTACTTC. It codes for CASSPLYEQYF.

This chain uses TRBV30 with TRBJ1-3, with 7 bases that match TRBD1. V dropped 6 bases and J dropped 5; count of bases not matched to a gene: 13. CDR1 and CDR2 (germline): GTSNPN, SVGIG (reference sequence). The CDR3 contains 15 residues. CDR3 in DNA: TGTGCCTGTCTCCCCGAGGGGGCAAGTAGAAACACCATATATTTT. Translating it yields CACLPEGASRNTIYF.

This clone was observed a few times. The J gene is TRBJ1-1, the V gene TRBV11-2, with D tentatively TRBD1 (6 bases). Trimming left V 5 bases short and J 6 bases short, with 16 bases between. This CDR3 region has 14 residues. Germline lookup yields CDR1 SGHAT and CDR2 FQNNGV. In DNA form, the CDR3 reads TGTGCCAGCAGCCCCGGGGGGCAAAGGGCTGAAGCTTTCTTT. Its translation: CASSPGGQRAEAFF.

This clone has only one observation. The chain links TRBV5-1 to TRBJ1-2; D gene uncertain. The germline gives CDR1 SGHRS, CDR2 YFSETQ. V lost 4 bases to trimming and J lost 8 bases, with 9 bases between them. This CDR3 has 11 amino acids. The CDR3 coding sequence is TGCGCCAGCAGCCCCGGGGAGGGCTACACCTTC. Translating it yields CASSPGEGYTF.

The CDR3 DNA is TGTGCCTGGCCTCGGATGAACACCGGGGAGCTGTTTTTT. This codes for CAWPRMNTGELFF. V gene TRBV30 combines with J gene TRBJ2-2, with no clear D. Trimming stripped 5 bases from V and 1 base from J, with 8 bases between. Germline-derived CDR1 and CDR2 are GTSNPN and SVGIG (reference sequence). The CDR3 spans 13 residues.

V and J are TRBV29-1 and TRBJ2-3, with unresolved D. This CDR3 comprises 13 residues. CDR1 and CDR2 (germline): SQVTM, ANQGSEA. The germline V and J ends were trimmed by 8 bases and 2 bases, with 14 bases remaining between them. The DNA for the CDR3 is TGCAGCTTCCGGGCCTGGTCCACAGATACGCAGTATTTT. As protein: CSFRAWSTDTQYF.

The rearrangement joins TRBV5-1 to TRBJ2-1; D not resolved. In germline, CDR1 is SGHRS, CDR2 YFSETQ. Between the trimmed V and J ends, which lost 0 bases and 0 bases, there was a span of 10 bases. This CDR3 has 16 amino acids. CDR3 in DNA: TGCGCCAGCAGCTTGGACGGCGAGAGCTCCTACAATGAGCAGTTCTTC. It translates to CASSLDGESSYNEQFF.

The chain combines TRBV6-4 with TRBJ1-2, with TRBD1 matching over 12 bases. Per the germline V gene, CDR1 is MRHNA and CDR2 is SNTAGT. The J segment lost 8 bases and the V segment lost 6 bases, leaving 7 bases of the junction unmatched. This CDR3 spans 14 amino acids. The CDR3 DNA sequence: TGTGCCAGCAGCCAAACCGGGACAGGGGGCGGCTACACCTTC. Translated, it gives CASSQTGTGGGYTF.

CDR3 sequence (DNA): TGTGCCAGCAGCTTGGTGACAGGGGCGAGCACAGATACGCAGTATTTT. This translates into CASSLVTGASTDTQYF. The rearrangement links TRBV7-6 to TRBJ2-3; 8 positions match TRBD1. Germline V gene data show CDR1 as SGHVS and CDR2 as FNYEAQ. CDR3 length: 16 amino acids. The V gene end was trimmed by 3 bases and the J gene end by 0 bases; junction bases not matched to a gene: 5.

The chain combines TRBV19 with TRBJ1-4; D gene uncertain. Between the trimmed V and J ends, which lost 3 bases and 7 bases, there was a span of 18 bases. This CDR3 has 16 residues. CDR1 and CDR2 from the germline V gene are LNHDA and SQIVND (reference sequence). Here the CDR3 reads CASSIVSGRRGEKLFF. The CDR3 DNA reads as TGTGCCAGTAGTATTGTCAGTGGGCGTCGAGGTGAAAAACTGTTTTTT.

The chain employs TRBV25-1 and TRBJ2-1, with TRBD2 identical over 12 bases. This CDR3 is 16 amino acids long. The germline V gene has CDR1 MGHDK and CDR2 SYGVNS. V lost 5 bases, J lost 5 bases, and 7 bases stayed unmatched. CDR3 residues: CASSPRRTSGNNEQFF. The CDR3, as DNA: TGTGCCAGCAGTCCTAGAAGGACTAGCGGGAACAATGAGCAGTTCTTC.

This clone was picked up a small number of times. The chain employs TRBV19 and TRBJ2-5; tentatively, D is TRBD1 (7 bases). Looked up from germline, CDR1 is LNHDA and CDR2 is SQIVND (reference sequence). This CDR3 comprises 15 residues. V lost 3 bases to trimming and J lost 4 bases, with 15 bases between them. CDR3 protein: CASSITSGGPETQYF. The CDR3, as DNA: TGTGCCAGTAGTATTACGTCAGGGGGGCCAGAGACCCAGTACTTC.

The chain uses TRBV2 and TRBJ1-6, with D possibly matching TRBD1 (5 bases). V lost 7 bases and J 8 bases, leaving 12 bases between the germline ends. The CDR3 spans 13 residues. Germline V gene lookup returns CDR1 SNHLY and CDR2 FYNNEI. CDR3 residues: CASTRRGYSPLHF. CDR3 DNA sequence: TGTGCCAGCACGCGGAGGGGCTATTCACCCCTCCACTTT.

This chain links TRBV6-5 with TRBJ1-5; D unclear. Trimming took 2 bases from V and 3 from J, leaving 11 bases between them. CDR1 is MNHEY and CDR2 is SVGAGI in the germline V gene. The CDR3 has 15 amino acids. This CDR3 reads CASSYRGGVNQPQHF. CDR3 bases: TGTGCCAGCAGTTACAGAGGCGGTGTCAATCAGCCCCAGCATTTT.

The chain couples TRBV7-9 to TRBJ2-7; 7 nucleotides match TRBD1. Germline V CDR1 and CDR2: SEHNR, FQNEAQ (reference sequence). With V trimmed by 2 bases and J by 7 bases, 5 bases remained unmatched. This CDR3 contains 13 residues. CDR3 DNA: TGTGCCAGCAGCTTATGGGACAGTGGAGAGCAGTACTTC. Encoded protein: CASSLWDSGEQYF.

The rearrangement uses TRBV7-2 and TRBJ2-1; TRBD2 is a possible D gene (5 bases). The length of the CDR3 is 14 residues. Germline CDR1 reads SGHTA; CDR2 reads FQGNSA. Trimming removed 2 bases from V and 1 base from J, with 6 bases in between. The CDR3 coding sequence is TGTGCCAGCAGCTTACCGGGATCCTACAATGAGCAGTTCTTC. This codes for CASSLPGSYNEQFF.

The rearrangement links TRBV27 to TRBJ2-7; no firm D call. V dropped 6 bases and J dropped 2 bases, with 17 bases sitting between them. The CDR3 has 15 amino acids. Germline loops: CDR1 MNHEY, CDR2 SMNVEV (reference sequence). The CDR3 protein is CASSVGYSLPYEQYF. The DNA for the CDR3 is TGTGCCAGCAGCGTAGGGTACAGCTTGCCCTACGAGCAGTACTTC.

The gene calls are TRBV30 and TRBJ2-7; possibly TRBD1 for D (5 bases). Trimming removed 0 bases at V and 0 bases at J, with 12 bases between. The CDR3 runs to 15 residues. Looked up from germline, CDR1 is GTSNPN and CDR2 is SVGIG (reference sequence). Here the CDR3 DNA reads TGTGCCTGGAGTGTATGGGGCCGAAGCTCCTACGAGCAGTACTTC. Residues: CAWSVWGRSSYEQYF.